This entry lists 26 T cell receptor beta chains sequenced from one sample in a study of cytomegalovirus exposure and HLA in healthy donors. The primer mix had 60 Vbeta and 13 Jbeta primers. Profiled with immunoSEQ multiplex PCR; TCRdb holds only in-frame clones, not every one. Of 130,000 to 150,000 clones listed, around 80% are singletons. The sample was PBMCs. These receptors were taken from a woman aged 60-75 years in good health and CMV-seropositive.

The chain's CDR3 is CASSGQPPGANVLTF. The CDR3, as DNA: TGTGCCAGCAGTGGACAGCCTCCCGGGGCCAACGTCCTGACTTTC. The chain recombines TRBV27 with TRBJ2-6; D is possibly TRBD1 (6 bases). The CDR3 sequence is 15 residues long. V lost 5 bases and J lost 4, with 12 bases in between. CDR1 MNHEY and CDR2 SMNVEV come from the germline V gene (reference sequence).

The chain has TRBV7-2 and TRBJ2-1, with a tentative D call TRBD2 (6 bases). CDR3 length: 13 amino acids. The germline V and J ends were trimmed by 5 bases and 4 bases, with 9 bases remaining between them. Germline CDR1 reads SGHTA; CDR2 reads FQGNSA. The CDR3 region is CASSRRGYNEQFF. Written as DNA, the CDR3 is TGTGCCAGCAGCCGGAGGGGTTACAATGAGCAGTTCTTC.

The chain is built from TRBV28 and TRBJ1-3, with D tentatively TRBD1 (6 bases). The CDR3 is made up of 15 amino acids. Per germline, CDR1 MDHEN and CDR2 SYDVKM. Deletions cut 3 bases from V and 3 bases from J, with 12 bases between. The CDR3 sequence: CASSFLTGIGNTIYF. Written as DNA, the CDR3 is TGTGCCAGCAGTTTCCTCACAGGGATTGGAAACACCATATATTTT.

The chain uses TRBV6-6 and TRBJ1-1; TRBD1 agrees at 8 bases. The CDR3 length is 16 residues. Germline CDR1 and CDR2: MNHNY and SVGAGI (reference sequence). The ends lost 2 bases at V and 0 bases at J; junction bases unmatched: 5. The DNA of the CDR3 is TGTGCCAGCAGTTACGAGCGGGACAGGATGAACACTGAAGCTTTCTTT. Amino acid sequence: CASSYERDRMNTEAFF.

The V call is TRBV30, the J call TRBJ2-3; TRBD2 aligns across 8 bases. The CDR3 sequence is 13 residues long. The germline V gene encodes CDR1 GTSNPN and CDR2 SVGIG (reference sequence). The ends lost 5 bases at V and 6 bases at J; junction bases unmatched: 7. The CDR3 DNA sequence: TGTGCCTGGCGAGCGGGAGAAGTGGATACGCAGTATTTT. This codes for CAWRAGEVDTQYF.

This chain joins TRBV7-9 and TRBJ1-1; TRBD1 agrees at 9 bases. The V segment lost 4 bases and the J segment 5 bases; nucleotides outside the gene matches: 11. Germline CDR1 and CDR2: SEHNR and FQNEAQ (reference sequence). This CDR3 spans 16 amino acids. The CDR3 reads CASSSTGTGIRTEAFF. In nucleotides, the CDR3 is TGTGCCAGCAGCTCGACCGGGACAGGGATTCGGACTGAAGCTTTCTTT.

The rearrangement uses TRBV5-6 and TRBJ1-2; D is possibly TRBD1 (5 bases). With 4 bases removed from V and 7 bases from J, the gap between germline ends came to 14 bases. The CDR3 spans 13 residues. Germline assignment: CDR1 SGHDT and CDR2 YYEEEE. CDR3: CASSQPGRVGYTF. The CDR3 region has the DNA TGTGCCAGCAGCCAACCTGGCAGGGTTGGCTACACCTTC.

The chain is built from TRBV5-6 and TRBJ1-4, with 9 bases that match TRBD1. The V gene's germline CDR1 is SGHDT and CDR2 YYEEEE. The ends lost 0 bases at V and 10 bases at J; junction bases unmatched: 10. The CDR3 is 16 amino acids. CDR3 sequence (DNA): TGTGCCAGCAGCTTGGCTTACCGGGACAGGGCCGGAAAACTGTTTTTT. It specifies CASSLAYRDRAGKLFF.

The rearrangement uses TRBV5-1 and TRBJ2-5; the D is unclear. Germline CDR1 SGHRS, CDR2 YFSETQ. The CDR3 sequence is 14 residues long. V lost 0 bases, J lost 5 bases, and 11 bases lay in between. The CDR3 region has the DNA TGCGCCAGCAGCTTGGCCAAAATCGGGGAGACCCAGTACTTC. This encodes CASSLAKIGETQYF. Based on the CDR3 plus reference TRBV5-1 and TRBJ2-5, the full variable domain is KAGVTQTPRYLIKTRGQQVTLSCSPISGHRSVSWYQQTPGQGLQFLFEYFSETQRNKGNFPGRFSGRQFSNSRSEMNVSTLELGDSALYLCASSLAKIGETQYFGPGTRLLVL.

The chain couples TRBV6-6 to TRBJ1-5; D might be TRBD1 (5 bases). V shed 7 bases and J shed 2 bases, with 12 bases lying between them. The CDR3 is 14 residues long. Germline loops: CDR1 MNHNY, CDR2 SVGAGI (reference sequence). CDR3 nucleotides: TGTGCCAGCAATCGAGGGGAGGGCAATCAGCCCCAGCATTTT. Translated, it gives CASNRGEGNQPQHF.

The DNA of the CDR3 is TGTGCCAGTACAACCAACAGGGTGGGTAACATTCAGTACTTC. It translates to CASTTNRVGNIQYF. This chain links TRBV19 with TRBJ2-4; D is perhaps TRBD1 (6 bases). Trimming removed 7 bases at V and 7 bases at J, with 17 bases between. CDR1 LNHDA and CDR2 SQIVND come from the germline V gene (reference sequence). This CDR3 is 14 amino acids long.

The chain links TRBV7-8 to TRBJ2-5, with a tentative D call TRBD1 (6 bases). Looked up from germline, CDR1 is SGHVS and CDR2 is FQNEAQ. The V and J ends lost 5 bases and 2 bases respectively, with 18 bases between them. This CDR3 is built from 16 residues. The chain's CDR3 is CASSPLRTDSQETQYF. The CDR3 DNA reads as TGTGCCAGCAGCCCGCTCAGGACAGACAGTCAAGAGACCCAGTACTTC.

The V call is TRBV2, the J call TRBJ2-7; 9 nucleotides agree with TRBD1. The trim removed 4 bases at V and 6 bases at J, leaving 13 bases unmatched. The V gene's germline CDR1 is SNHLY and CDR2 FYNNEI. This CDR3 comprises 16 residues. CDR3 protein: CASSAVTGGAQAEQYF. For the CDR3, the DNA is TGTGCCAGCAGTGCCGTAACAGGGGGCGCTCAGGCCGAGCAGTACTTC. The whole variable domain, remainder taken from reference TRBV2 and TRBJ2-7, is EPEVTQTPSHQVTQMGQEVILRCVPISNHLYFYWYRQILGQKVEFLVSFYNNEISEKSEIFDDQFSVERPDGSNFTLKIRSTKLEDSAMYFCASSAVTGGAQAEQYFGPGTRLTVT.

The chain carries TRBV2 and TRBJ2-7, with D hard to call. The CDR3 spans 11 residues. Germline V CDR1 and CDR2: SNHLY, FYNNEI. V lost 6 bases, J lost 2 bases, and 5 bases lay in between. CDR3 region: CASSLAYEQYF. The DNA of the CDR3 is TGTGCCAGCAGCCTAGCCTACGAGCAGTACTTC.

The chain employs TRBV6-6 and TRBJ2-3, with TRBD2 identical over 10 bases. Trimming removed 0 bases from V and 4 bases from J; junction bases left unmatched: 4. This CDR3 comprises 16 residues. Germline V gene lookup returns CDR1 MNHNY and CDR2 SVGAGI (reference sequence). The CDR3 here is CASSYSGLASADTQYF. The CDR3 coding sequence is TGTGCCAGCAGTTACTCGGGACTAGCGTCGGCAGATACGCAGTATTTT.

The J gene is TRBJ2-3, the V gene TRBV7-9; the match to TRBD2 covers 7 bases. Germline CDR1 and CDR2: SEHNR and FQNEAQ (reference sequence). The CDR3 extends over 15 amino acids. With 5 bases clipped from V and 1 base from J, the junction kept 6 bases outside the gene matches. CDR3 sequence reads: CASSGSGPGTDTQYF. The DNA of the CDR3 is TGTGCCAGCAGCGGTAGCGGGCCGGGCACAGATACGCAGTATTTT.

This clone was seen more than once but under ten times. The chain employs TRBV27 and TRBJ2-5; 7 nucleotides line up with TRBD2. V lost 8 bases to trimming and J lost 7 bases; unmatched junction nucleotides: 10. CDR3 length equals 13 residues. The germline CDR1 and CDR2 sequences are MNHEY and SMNVEV (reference sequence). CDR3 in DNA: TGTGCCAGCCGCAGTGGGGGGGGAGCGACCCAGTACTTC. This translates into CASRSGGGATQYF.

The chain links TRBV2 to TRBJ2-4; 11 bases are shared with TRBD2. CDR3 length: 15 amino acids. V was pared by 5 bases and J by 8 bases, with 8 bases of the junction left unmatched. Germline V gene lookup returns CDR1 SNHLY and CDR2 FYNNEI. The CDR3 loop is CASSSLAGGLHIQYF. Written as DNA, the CDR3 is TGTGCCAGCAGTTCCCTAGCGGGAGGTTTGCACATTCAGTACTTC. The whole variable domain, remainder taken from reference TRBV2 and TRBJ2-4, is EPEVTQTPSHQVTQMGQEVILRCVPISNHLYFYWYRQILGQKVEFLVSFYNNEISEKSEIFDDQFSVERPDGSNFTLKIRSTKLEDSAMYFCASSSLAGGLHIQYFGAGTRLSVL.

This clone was seen only a few times. This chain connects TRBV21-1 to TRBJ2-2; the table's D gene call, TRBD2, was not cross checked with the DNA. TRBV21-1 is a pseudogene locus. The CDR3 runs to 15 residues. The CDR3 spells CASSKAPGGTGELFF. CDR3 coding DNA: TGTGCCAGCAGCAAAGCGCCGGGGGGTACCGGGGAGCTGTTTTTT.

The chain recombines TRBV5-1 with TRBJ2-5, with D possibly TRBD1 on 6 matching bases. Germline V CDR1 and CDR2: SGHRS, YFSETQ. V lost 4 bases and J 2 bases, leaving 15 bases between the germline ends. The CDR3 contains 15 residues. CDR3 protein: CASSVQGINQETQYF. The DNA of the CDR3 is TGCGCCAGCAGCGTACAGGGAATAAATCAAGAGACCCAGTACTTC.

CDR3 bases: TGTGCCAGCAGTTCCCCCTCTTCTGGAAACACCATATATTTT. Protein: CASSSPSSGNTIYF. This rearrangement joins TRBV28 to TRBJ1-3; D unresolved. Trimming stripped 4 bases from V and 1 base from J, with 8 bases between. The CDR3 extends over 14 amino acids. Germline-derived CDR1 and CDR2 are MDHEN and SYDVKM.

Details on this clone: Other DNA sequences within the sample encode an identical CDR3. The chain carries TRBV11-2 and TRBJ2-7; 7 bases align to TRBD2. Germline V gene sequence: CDR1 SGHAT, CDR2 FQNNGV. J was trimmed by 3 bases and V by 1 base; bases with no gene match: 0. The CDR3 spans 13 residues. CDR3 residues: CASSLGGSYEQYF. The CDR3 DNA reads TGTGCCAGCAGCTTAGGCGGGAGCTACGAGCAGTACTTC.

The chain couples TRBV4-3 to TRBJ2-3, with D uncertain. The germline V gene encodes CDR1 LGHNA and CDR2 YSLEER. This CDR3 is built from 15 residues. V shed 0 bases and J shed 5 bases, with 12 bases lying between them. CDR3: CASSQDVARVDTQYF. The DNA of the CDR3 is TGCGCCAGCAGCCAAGATGTCGCTAGAGTAGATACGCAGTATTTT.

The V call is TRBV10-3, the J call TRBJ2-7; D possibly corresponds to TRBD1 (6 bases). Trimming cost V 6 bases and J 0 bases, with 9 bases left between them. Looked up from germline, CDR1 is ENHRY and CDR2 is SYGVKD. There are 13 residues in the CDR3. CDR3 sequence reads: CAIRTGSSYEQYF. The CDR3, as DNA: TGTGCCATCAGGACAGGTAGCTCCTACGAGCAGTACTTC.

The chain uses TRBV10-3 and TRBJ1-4; D is undetermined. The germline CDR1 and CDR2 sequences are ENHRY and SYGVKD. CDR3 size: 15 residues. The germline V and J ends were trimmed by 0 bases and 7 bases, with 12 bases remaining between them. CDR3 protein: CAISESGPLGEKLFF. The CDR3 region has the DNA TGTGCCATCAGTGAGTCTGGGCCACTCGGTGAAAAACTGTTTTTT.

V and J are TRBV4-3 and TRBJ2-3; a weak D match, TRBD1 (5 bases). This CDR3 is built from 16 residues. V gave up 1 base and J gave up 1 base, with 12 bases separating them. In germline, CDR1 is LGHNA, CDR2 YSLEER. The CDR3 DNA reads TGCGCCAGCAGCCAAGTACAGGCTTGGCGCACAGATACGCAGTATTTT. Translation gives CASSQVQAWRTDTQYF.